A single sample is the source of the 31 T cell receptor beta chains below, sequenced in a study of shared clonotypes between healthy human individuals. Assay: immunoSEQ multiplex PCR; the TCRdb copy retains only in-frame clones and omits some. Among around 550,000 clones, around 95% were seen once, and the ten largest hold over 0.09%. CD8 cells classed as naive were CD45RO-negative and positively selected for CCR7, excluding terminally differentiated effector memory CD45RA+ cells. The source material was naive CD8+ T cells sorted from blood. These receptor sequences come from a woman between 25 and 40 years old in good health.

The J gene is TRBJ2-7, the V gene TRBV28; D perhaps matches TRBD1 (6 bases). Germline CDR1 is MDHEN and CDR2 is SYDVKM. V lost 1 base, J lost 4 bases, and 14 bases lay in between. This CDR3 has 15 amino acids. The CDR3 region is CASSLSRDMIYEQYF. The CDR3 DNA is TGTGCCAGCAGTTTATCAAGGGACATGATTTACGAGCAGTACTTC.

V is TRBV4-1 and J is TRBJ1-5; no clear D. Germline CDR1 and CDR2: MGHRA and YSYEKL. This CDR3 is built from 14 residues. V lost 2 bases to trimming and J lost 5 bases, with 10 bases between them. The CDR3 sequence: CASSQWTGDQPQHF. DNA of the CDR3: TGCGCCAGCAGCCAATGGACGGGAGATCAGCCCCAGCATTTT.

The chain couples TRBV2 to TRBJ1-1, with D maybe TRBD1 (6 bases). The ends were cut back, 9 bases at V and 7 bases at J, with 15 bases in the middle. The CDR3 is 12 residues long. Germline V gene lookup returns CDR1 SNHLY and CDR2 FYNNEI. The CDR3 bases are TGTGCCAGGGGCGGGACACCCGTTGAAGCTTTCTTT. Amino acids: CARGGTPVEAFF. Drawing the rest from reference TRBV2 and TRBJ1-1, the complete variable domain is EPEVTQTPSHQVTQMGQEVILRCVPISNHLYFYWYRQILGQKVEFLVSFYNNEISEKSEIFDDQFSVERPDGSNFTLKIRSTKLEDSAMYFCARGGTPVEAFFGQGTRLTVV.

V usage is TRBV27 and J usage is TRBJ2-2, with TRBD2 identical over 11 bases. Germline values: CDR1 MNHEY, CDR2 SMNVEV (reference sequence). This CDR3 comprises 14 residues. V was clipped by 8 bases and J by 6 bases; unmatched bases: 5. CDR3 region: CASGHSGRAGELFF. The CDR3 coding sequence is TGTGCCAGCGGGCATAGCGGGAGGGCCGGGGAGCTGTTTTTT.

J is TRBJ2-4 and V is TRBV6-1, with 9 bases identical to TRBD1. V lost 3 bases, J lost 12 bases, and 6 bases stayed unmatched. The germline V gene encodes CDR1 MNHNS and CDR2 SASEGT. This CDR3 region has 13 residues. CDR3 sequence: CASSETGGPGQYF. CDR3 nucleotide sequence: TGTGCCAGCAGTGAGACAGGGGGACCCGGTCAGTACTTC.

The chain combines TRBV11-2 with TRBJ2-5; 12 bases map to TRBD2. J lost 0 bases, V lost 1 base, and 6 bases had no gene match. Germline V gene data show CDR1 as SGHAT and CDR2 as FQNNGV. The CDR3 covers 18 residues. For the CDR3, the DNA is TGTGCCAGCAGCTTAGTAGGACTAGCGGGACCGTACCAAGAGACCCAGTACTTC. Residues: CASSLVGLAGPYQETQYF.

This chain uses TRBV27 with TRBJ2-4; 13 bases are a match to TRBD2. Germline lookup yields CDR1 MNHEY and CDR2 SMNVEV (reference sequence). This CDR3 has 19 residues. V was pared by 6 bases and J by 0 bases, with 11 bases of the junction left unmatched. The DNA of the CDR3 is TGTGCCAGCAGGCCACCGGGACTAGCGGGACCCCTAGCCAAAAACATTCAGTACTTC. It encodes CASRPPGLAGPLAKNIQYF.

The chain has TRBV9 and TRBJ2-1, with TRBD2 matching 10 bases. The CDR3 runs to 15 residues. From germline, CDR1 is SGDLS and CDR2 YYNGEE. Trimming removed 0 bases from V and 4 bases from J; junction bases left unmatched: 1. DNA of the CDR3: TGTGCCAGCAGCGTAGAAGCGGGAGGGTACAATGAGCAGTTCTTC. It codes for CASSVEAGGYNEQFF.

CDR3 nucleotides: TGTGCCAGCATGGCGCTAAGCTCCTACGAGCAGTACTTC. It codes for CASMALSSYEQYF. V is TRBV27 and J is TRBJ2-7, with D uncertain. Trimming left V 7 bases short and J 0 bases short, with 10 bases between. CDR3 length equals 13 residues. The V gene's germline CDR1 is MNHEY and CDR2 SMNVEV (reference sequence).

The chain employs TRBV5-1 and TRBJ2-7; TRBD2 is a possible D gene (7 bases). This CDR3 region has 13 residues. V lost 3 bases, J lost 7 bases, and 14 bases lay in between. Germline V gives CDR1 SGHRS, CDR2 YFSETQ. CDR3 sequence reads: CASSYLGGQEQYF. CDR3 bases: TGCGCCAGCAGCTACCTCGGGGGGCAAGAGCAGTACTTC.

This clone has a handful of counts. V and J are TRBV27 and TRBJ1-3; D possibly corresponds to TRBD1 (5 bases). Germline loops: CDR1 MNHEY, CDR2 SMNVEV (reference sequence). The CDR3 is 14 amino acids. The V gene lost 3 bases and the J gene lost 1 base, with 7 bases spanning the gap. The CDR3 loop reads CASSLRGSGNTIYF. CDR3 coding DNA: TGTGCCAGCAGTTTGAGGGGTTCTGGAAACACCATATATTTT.

As DNA, the CDR3 is TGTGCCAGCAGCGTAGGGGACTGGGGCTATGGCTACACCTTC. Residues: CASSVGDWGYGYTF. The rearrangement links TRBV9 to TRBJ1-2, with D possibly TRBD1 on 5 matching bases. CDR3 length equals 14 residues. V was clipped by 0 bases and J by 4 bases, with 10 bases between them. Germline assignment: CDR1 SGDLS and CDR2 YYNGEE. Full variable domain (missing parts from reference TRBV9 and TRBJ1-2): DSGVTQTPKHLITATGQRVTLRCSPRSGDLSVYWYQQSLDQGLQFLIQYYNGEERAKGNILERFSAQQFPDLHSELNLSSLELGDSALYFCASSVGDWGYGYTFGSGTRLTVV.

The chain is built from TRBV7-2 and TRBJ2-1; D perhaps matches TRBD2 (6 bases). The CDR3 covers 13 residues. V shed 3 bases and J shed 6 bases, with 9 bases lying between them. CDR1 is SGHTA, CDR2 FQGNSA, per germline. The CDR3 region has the DNA TGTGCCAGCAGCTTTATGCGGGGCAATGAGCAGTTCTTC. Translated: CASSFMRGNEQFF.

A note on this clone: The sample holds other DNA sequences that translate to the same CDR3. This chain links TRBV28 with TRBJ1-1; D remains unclear. This CDR3 spans 13 amino acids. Germline V CDR1 and CDR2: MDHEN, SYDVKM. The V end lost 2 bases, the J end lost 1 base, and 5 bases lay between the germline ends. CDR3 sequence reads: CASSLGSNTEAFF. CDR3 bases: TGTGCCAGCAGTTTAGGGTCGAACACTGAAGCTTTCTTT.

V usage is TRBV9 and J usage is TRBJ2-1; D gene uncertain. The CDR3 sequence is 15 residues long. Germline V lookup: CDR1 SGDLS, CDR2 YYNGEE. The V and J ends lost 3 bases and 8 bases respectively, with 18 bases between them. This chain's CDR3 is CASSAPGVVGDEQFF. The CDR3 region has the DNA TGTGCCAGCAGCGCCCCTGGGGTAGTAGGCGATGAGCAGTTCTTC. Supplemented by reference TRBV9 and TRBJ2-1, the full variable domain reads DSGVTQTPKHLITATGQRVTLRCSPRSGDLSVYWYQQSLDQGLQFLIQYYNGEERAKGNILERFSAQQFPDLHSELNLSSLELGDSALYFCASSAPGVVGDEQFFGPGTRLTVL.

The gene calls are TRBV19 and TRBJ2-1; 15 nucleotides align to TRBD2. J was trimmed by 2 bases and V by 7 bases; bases with no gene match: 6. The CDR3 covers 17 residues. Germline V lookup: CDR1 LNHDA, CDR2 SQIVND (reference sequence). The CDR3 loop reads CASTPGLAGGTYNEQFF. CDR3 bases: TGTGCCAGTACCCCGGGACTAGCGGGAGGTACCTACAATGAGCAGTTCTTC.

The chain joins TRBV6-5 to TRBJ2-5; TRBD2 might be the D (7 bases). The CDR3 runs 15 residues. Germline CDR1 is MNHEY and CDR2 is SVGAGI. The V gene lost 5 bases and the J gene lost 1 base, with 14 bases spanning the gap. The CDR3 sequence is CASSTLAGAQETQYF. In DNA form, the CDR3 reads TGTGCCAGCAGTACCCTGGCGGGGGCCCAAGAGACCCAGTACTTC.

V and J are TRBV5-6 and TRBJ2-3; D remains unclear. Between the trimmed V and J ends, which lost 6 bases and 2 bases, there was a span of 7 bases. This CDR3 is built from 12 residues. Germline V lookup: CDR1 SGHDT, CDR2 YYEEEE. The DNA of the CDR3 is TGTGCCAGCAACCAGAACACAGATACGCAGTATTTT. It specifies CASNQNTDTQYF.

V and J are TRBV11-1 and TRBJ2-6; TRBD1 aligns across 10 bases. Germline CDR1 and CDR2: SGHAT and FQDESV (reference sequence). V shed 5 bases and J 5 bases; nucleotides not matched to a gene: 6. The CDR3 has 16 residues. CDR3 bases: TGTGCCAGCAGCAACGACAGGGGGCATAGGGCCAACGTCCTGACTTTC. Protein sequence: CASSNDRGHRANVLTF.

This clone was seen more than once but under ten times. The J gene is TRBJ1-5, the V gene TRBV27; a possible D gene is TRBD1 (5 bases). Germline CDR1 and CDR2: MNHEY and SMNVEV (reference sequence). The germline V and J ends were trimmed by 8 bases and 6 bases, with 14 bases remaining between them. The CDR3 length is 13 residues. This CDR3 reads CASQGGYGQPQHF. The DNA of the CDR3 is TGTGCCAGCCAGGGTGGGTACGGTCAGCCCCAGCATTTT.

The chain links TRBV27 to TRBJ2-3; 9 bases align to TRBD2. This CDR3 has 15 residues. CDR1 is MNHEY, CDR2 SMNVEV, per germline (reference sequence). After removal of 7 bases from V and 4 bases from J, the junction contained 9 bases not matched to a gene. CDR3 nucleotides: TGTGCCAGCATGCTCGTAGCGGGAGTAGCAGATACGCAGTATTTT. Translated, it gives CASMLVAGVADTQYF.

The chain links TRBV6-1 to TRBJ2-1; no definite D call. CDR1 and CDR2 (germline): MNHNS, SASEGT. The germline V and J ends were trimmed by 1 base and 3 bases, with 10 bases remaining between them. This CDR3 is 15 amino acids long. In DNA form, the CDR3 reads TGTGCCAGCAGTGAAGACGGTTTGATCTACAATGAGCAGTTCTTC. Its translation is CASSEDGLIYNEQFF.

J is TRBJ2-7 and V is TRBV5-1; D remains unclear. V lost 0 bases to trimming and J lost 2 bases, with 15 bases between them. The CDR3 is 16 residues long. Per germline, CDR1 SGHRS and CDR2 YFSETQ. For the CDR3, the DNA is TGCGCCAGCAGCTTGGCCCTGTCTTATTCGACCTACGAGCAGTACTTC. This sequence encodes CASSLALSYSTYEQYF. The whole variable domain, filled in from reference TRBV5-1 and TRBJ2-7, reads KAGVTQTPRYLIKTRGQQVTLSCSPISGHRSVSWYQQTPGQGLQFLFEYFSETQRNKGNFPGRFSGRQFSNSRSEMNVSTLELGDSALYLCASSLALSYSTYEQYFGPGTRLTVT.

The V and J genes are TRBV5-1 and TRBJ2-7, with 7 nucleotides matching TRBD2. The CDR3 runs 14 residues. Germline-derived CDR1 and CDR2 are SGHRS and YFSETQ. V was pared by 4 bases and J by 4 bases, with 8 bases of the junction left unmatched. CDR3 residues: CASSRWEGVYEQYF. The DNA for the CDR3 is TGCGCCAGCAGCCGGTGGGAGGGTGTTTACGAGCAGTACTTC.

The rearrangement links TRBV7-8 to TRBJ2-7, with D possibly TRBD2 on 5 matching bases. The CDR3 sequence is 14 residues long. Trimming left V 4 bases short and J 1 base short, with 11 bases between. CDR1 SGHVS and CDR2 FQNEAQ come from the germline V gene. The CDR3 DNA follows: TGTGCCAGCAGCTCAGACGGGATTTCCTACGAGCAGTACTTC. Residues: CASSSDGISYEQYF.

For the CDR3, the DNA is TGTGCCAGCAGTTCCTACACTGAAGCTTTCTTT. It is translated as CASSSYTEAFF. V is TRBV28 and J is TRBJ1-1, with D hard to call. CDR3 size: 11 residues. Trimming stripped 4 bases from V and 3 bases from J, with 3 bases between. Germline V gene lookup returns CDR1 MDHEN and CDR2 SYDVKM.

This chain joins TRBV6-6 and TRBJ2-1; 10 bases agree with TRBD1. The CDR3 totals 15 residues. The V and J ends lost 6 bases and 4 bases, in that order; junction bases with no gene match: 6. The V gene's germline CDR1 is MNHNY and CDR2 SVGAGI (reference sequence). Written as DNA, the CDR3 is TGTGCCAGCAGCACCGACAGGGGGCCTTACAATGAGCAGTTCTTC. Protein product: CASSTDRGPYNEQFF.

Comment on this clone: The same CDR3 can be traced to other DNA sequences in this sample. The CDR3 DNA reads TGTGCCAGCAGCTATGCAAACACCGGGGAGCTGTTTTTT. This gives the protein CASSYANTGELFF. This chain links TRBV5-6 with TRBJ2-2; unclear D gene. Trimming cost V 3 bases and J 2 bases, with 5 bases left between them. This CDR3 is 13 amino acids long. Germline values: CDR1 SGHDT, CDR2 YYEEEE.

This chain links TRBV16 with TRBJ2-3; 9 nucleotides line up with TRBD2. The V gene end was trimmed by 0 bases and the J gene end by 4 bases; junction bases not matched to a gene: 2. CDR1 and CDR2 from the germline V gene are KGHSY and FQNENV. The CDR3 extends over 15 amino acids. In DNA form, the CDR3 reads TGTGCCAGCAGCCAATCTAGCGGGAGCGCAGATACGCAGTATTTT. This encodes CASSQSSGSADTQYF. Together with reference TRBV16 and TRBJ2-3, the CDR3 gives the full variable domain: GEEVAQTPKHLVRGEGQKAKLYCAPIKGHSYVFWYQQVLKNEFKFLISFQNENVFDETGMPKERFSAKCLPNSPCSLEIQATKLEDSAVYFCASSQSSGSADTQYFGPGTRLTVL.

The chain links TRBV30 to TRBJ1-1; maybe TRBD1 (6 bases). The germline gives CDR1 GTSNPN, CDR2 SVGIG (reference sequence). CDR3 length equals 14 residues. Trimming removed 4 bases at V and 7 bases at J, with 19 bases between. The CDR3 DNA reads TGTGCCTGGATGGGGACGCTGGGGGGGCGTGAAGCTTTCTTT. It codes for CAWMGTLGGREAFF.

The V and J genes are TRBV7-9 and TRBJ2-1; 14 bases are a match to TRBD2. CDR3 length: 19 residues. Losses at the gene ends were 5 bases for V and 7 bases for J; bases not matched to a gene: 16. Germline V gives CDR1 SEHNR, CDR2 FQNEAQ (reference sequence). CDR3 sequence: CASSEPGTSGRGSWNEQFF. Written as DNA, the CDR3 is TGTGCCAGCAGCGAACCCGGGACTAGCGGGAGAGGGTCGTGGAATGAGCAGTTCTTC.